Presented here are 27 T cell receptor beta chains from one specimen sequenced in a study of regulatory dendritic cells for organ transplantation. Their antigens are not known. The method was immunoSEQ multiplex PCR; TCRdb's version includes in-frame clones alone and lacks a portion of them. The sample contains approximately 22,000 clones, 85% of which appear only once. CFSE-labeled sorted T cells met regulatory or mature dendritic cells for around 5 days. Material for sequencing was naive CD4+ T cells from blood cultured with dendritic cells. Subset given: CD45RA+ naive T cells. Receptors were obtained from a human donor in good health.

V gene TRBV2 combines with J gene TRBJ2-3, with 8 bases fitting TRBD1. Germline-derived CDR1 and CDR2 are SNHLY and FYNNEI. The V and J ends lost 5 bases and 2 bases, in that order; junction bases with no gene match: 3. This CDR3 is 14 amino acids long. This CDR3 reads CASSRDRNTDTQYF. Written as DNA, the CDR3 is TGTGCCAGCAGTCGGGACAGGAACACAGATACGCAGTATTTT.

V gene TRBV6-6 combines with J gene TRBJ2-3; maybe TRBD2 (6 bases). Trimming pared 6 bases from V and 3 bases from J, leaving 13 bases between. From germline, CDR1 is MNHNY and CDR2 SVGAGI (reference sequence). CDR3 length: 14 amino acids. The chain's CDR3 is CASRARGETDTQYF. DNA for the CDR3: TGTGCCAGCAGGGCGCGGGGCGAAACAGATACGCAGTATTTT.

The rearrangement joins TRBV6-6 to TRBJ1-1, with D unresolved. With 2 bases removed from V and 3 bases from J, the gap between germline ends came to 7 bases. The CDR3 totals 13 residues. Germline values: CDR1 MNHNY, CDR2 SVGAGI (reference sequence). CDR3 in amino acids: CASSYLGDTEAFF. CDR3 in DNA: TGTGCCAGCAGTTACCTCGGGGACACTGAAGCTTTCTTT.

The J gene is TRBJ2-7, the V gene TRBV7-2; D perhaps matches TRBD1 (6 bases). V shed 6 bases and J shed 2 bases, with 14 bases lying between them. CDR3 length: 14 residues. The germline V gene encodes CDR1 SGHTA and CDR2 FQGNSA. This CDR3 reads CASRTQRTAYEQYF. Here the CDR3 DNA reads TGTGCCAGCAGGACCCAAAGGACAGCCTACGAGCAGTACTTC.

V is TRBV7-9 and J is TRBJ1-4; 8 nucleotides line up with TRBD1. V was pared by 4 bases and J by 6 bases, with 7 bases of the junction left unmatched. The CDR3 contains 15 residues. CDR1 is SEHNR, CDR2 FQNEAQ, per germline (reference sequence). The CDR3 loop is CASSSTGGRDEKLFF. The CDR3 DNA sequence: TGTGCCAGCAGCTCCACAGGGGGGCGGGATGAAAAACTGTTTTTT.

This clone has just one count. The gene calls are TRBV19 and TRBJ1-2; D call uncertain. The CDR3 length is 13 residues. V was shortened by 1 base and J by 1 base, with 4 bases between the two germline ends. Germline V gene data show CDR1 as LNHDA and CDR2 as SQIVND (reference sequence). The CDR3 reads CASSIGLNYGYTF. CDR3 bases: TGTGCCAGTAGTATAGGCCTTAACTATGGCTACACCTTC. The full variable domain, in which reference TRBV19 and TRBJ1-2 provide the parts outside the CDR3, is DGGITQSPKYLFRKEGQNVTLSCEQNLNHDAMYWYRQDPGQGLRLIYYSQIVNDFQKGDIAEGYSVSREKKESFPLTVTSAQKNPTAFYLCASSIGLNYGYTFGSGTRLTVV.

This sequence joins TRBV6-6 and TRBJ1-3; D is possibly TRBD1 (5 bases). The germline V gene encodes CDR1 MNHNY and CDR2 SVGAGI (reference sequence). CDR3 length equals 16 residues. Between the trimmed V and J ends, which lost 0 bases and 3 bases, there was a span of 12 bases. CDR3 sequence (DNA): TGTGCCAGCAGTTACTCGTTCGGGGGGAGTGGAAACACCATATATTTT. This sequence encodes CASSYSFGGSGNTIYF.

The genes are TRBV7-2 and TRBJ2-5; either TRBD1 or TRBD2 may supply D (5 bases each). Germline CDR1 SGHTA, CDR2 FQGNSA. This CDR3 is built from 16 residues. V was clipped by 2 bases and J by 1 base, with 14 bases between them. CDR3 amino acids: CASSLHGVGGQETQYF. The CDR3 DNA sequence: TGTGCCAGCAGCTTACATGGGGTTGGGGGCCAAGAGACCCAGTACTTC.

This chain's CDR3 is CASSEAVDNEQFF. The CDR3 DNA reads as TGTGCCAGCAGTGAAGCAGTAGACAATGAGCAGTTCTTC. This chain uses TRBV2 with TRBJ2-1; no reliable D call. Trimming left V 0 bases short and J 5 bases short, with 5 bases between. The CDR3 has 13 residues. Germline-derived CDR1 and CDR2 are SNHLY and FYNNEI.

The CDR3 DNA reads as TGTGCCAGCAGCCAAGATTTCGGGATCCCAGAACCGTTCAAAGAAAAACTGTTTTTT. Its protein product is CASSQDFGIPEPFKEKLFF. The chain couples TRBV4-2 to TRBJ1-4, with D hard to call. The CDR3 sequence is 19 residues long. With 0 bases removed from V and 8 bases from J, the gap between germline ends came to 25 bases. CDR1 is LGHNA and CDR2 is YNFKEQ in the germline V gene.

The chain carries TRBV27 and TRBJ1-1; 8 positions match TRBD1. V lost 1 base to trimming and J lost 0 bases; unmatched junction nucleotides: 4. This CDR3 has 16 residues. Germline CDR1 is MNHEY and CDR2 is SMNVEV (reference sequence). The CDR3: CASSLWSTGVNTEAFF. CDR3 coding DNA: TGTGCCAGCAGTTTATGGTCGACAGGGGTGAACACTGAAGCTTTCTTT.

The chain links TRBV7-9 to TRBJ2-3, with 10 bases that match TRBD2. CDR3 length: 17 residues. The V and J ends lost 5 bases and 6 bases, in that order; junction bases with no gene match: 14. CDR1 and CDR2 from the germline V gene are SEHNR and FQNEAQ (reference sequence). CDR3 region: CASSLRVAGGPRDTQYF. The CDR3 DNA is TGTGCCAGCAGCCTGCGGGTAGCGGGAGGTCCGCGGGATACGCAGTATTTT.

This clone is a singleton in its sample. V usage is TRBV11-2 and J usage is TRBJ2-1; D is ambiguous. The CDR3 length is 15 residues. Germline lookup yields CDR1 SGHAT and CDR2 FQNNGV. V lost 3 bases and J 4 bases, leaving 13 bases between the germline ends. CDR3 in DNA: TGTGCCAGCAGCTTCCGGGCGACCTCATACAATGAGCAGTTCTTC. As protein: CASSFRATSYNEQFF.

The genes are TRBV29-1 and TRBJ1-4, with 7 bases lining up with TRBD1. The CDR3 totals 13 residues. CDR1 SQVTM and CDR2 ANQGSEA come from the germline V gene. The V gene end was trimmed by 5 bases and the J gene end by 5 bases; junction bases not matched to a gene: 5. DNA for the CDR3: TGCAGCGTTTTCACAGGGGTGAATGAAAAACTGTTTTTT. It codes for CSVFTGVNEKLFF.

This sequence joins TRBV18 and TRBJ2-7, with 12 bases identical to TRBD2. The length of the CDR3 is 16 residues. V trimming: 3 bases; J trimming: 4 bases; junction bases outside the gene matches: 7. Germline values: CDR1 KGHSH, CDR2 LQKENI. CDR3 sequence (DNA): TGTGCCAGCTCACCGAGGACTAGCGGGGAGGGTTACGAGCAGTACTTC. As protein: CASSPRTSGEGYEQYF.

The CDR3 region is CAWSSPPTRRRGETQYF. DNA of the CDR3: TGTGCCTGGAGTTCCCCACCAACCAGAAGGAGGGGGGAGACCCAGTACTTC. The chain links TRBV30 to TRBJ2-5; the D call may be TRBD1 or TRBD2 (6 bases each). V lost 2 bases, J lost 5 bases, and 24 bases lay in between. The CDR3 runs to 17 residues. CDR1 and CDR2 (germline): GTSNPN, SVGIG (reference sequence).

The rearrangement uses TRBV29-1 and TRBJ2-7, with D maybe TRBD2 (6 bases). Trimming cost V 8 bases and J 9 bases, with 23 bases left between them. Germline lookup yields CDR1 SQVTM and CDR2 ANQGSEA. The CDR3 is made up of 13 amino acids. This CDR3 is CSLARGLPQGQYF. DNA for the CDR3: TGCAGCCTGGCCCGGGGGTTGCCCCAGGGGCAGTACTTC.

This clone was counted a single time. This rearrangement joins TRBV7-2 to TRBJ1-3; no clear D. The CDR3 runs 15 residues. Between the trimmed V and J ends, which lost 2 bases and 0 bases, there was a span of 8 bases. The germline V gene encodes CDR1 SGHTA and CDR2 FQGNSA. This chain's CDR3 is CASSLSTPSGNTIYF. The CDR3 bases are TGTGCCAGCAGCTTATCGACTCCCTCTGGAAACACCATATATTTT. Combining the CDR3 with reference TRBV7-2 and TRBJ1-3 gives the whole variable domain GAGVSQSPSNKVTEKGKDVELRCDPISGHTALYWYRQSLGQGLEFLIYFQGNSAPDKSGLPSDRFSAERTGGSVSTLTIQRTQQEDSAVYLCASSLSTPSGNTIYFGEGSWLTVV.

The rearrangement uses TRBV19 and TRBJ2-3; D remains unclear. CDR1 and CDR2 from the germline V gene are LNHDA and SQIVND (reference sequence). The V and J ends lost 5 bases and 8 bases respectively, with 20 bases between them. The CDR3 has 15 amino acids. The CDR3 loop reads CASSDRLQPTGTQYF. The CDR3 DNA follows: TGTGCCAGTAGTGATAGGTTACAGCCCACGGGTACGCAGTATTTT.

In its sample, this clone was seen once. The junction does not match germline at one end; this may be a read error. The J gene is TRBJ1-1, the V gene TRBV18; TRBD1 aligns across 8 bases. Germline assignment: CDR1 KGHSH and CDR2 LQKENI. The CDR3 sequence is 13 residues long. This chain's CDR3 is CASSRGTGLGWDF. CDR3 DNA: TGTGCCAGCTCTCGCGGGACAGGCCTTGGTTGGGACTTT.

In this sample, this clone turned up a few times. V and J are TRBV18 and TRBJ1-1; D is possibly TRBD1 (6 bases). The CDR3 consists of 13 residues. Germline CDR1 reads KGHSH; CDR2 reads LQKENI. With 5 bases removed from V and 2 bases from J, the gap between germline ends came to 9 bases. Here the CDR3 reads CASSGQTNTEAFF. The CDR3, as DNA: TGTGCCAGCTCAGGACAGACCAACACTGAAGCTTTCTTT.

This chain uses TRBV6-5 with TRBJ2-1; 8 bases map to TRBD2. This CDR3 has 15 amino acids. CDR1 and CDR2 (germline): MNHEY, SVGAGI. The ends lost 2 bases at V and 5 bases at J; junction bases unmatched: 5. The CDR3 here is CASSYIQRGNNEQFF. Written as DNA, the CDR3 is TGTGCCAGCAGTTACATCCAGCGGGGGAACAATGAGCAGTTCTTC.

V is TRBV7-6 and J is TRBJ2-1; D is possibly TRBD2 (5 bases). In germline, CDR1 is SGHVS, CDR2 FNYEAQ. Trimming removed 4 bases from V and 3 bases from J, with 13 bases in between. The CDR3 loop spans 15 amino acids. The CDR3 sequence is CASSSSGSGYNEQFF. In DNA, the CDR3 is TGTGCCAGCAGCTCGTCAGGCAGCGGCTACAATGAGCAGTTCTTC.

This chain joins TRBV9 and TRBJ2-1, with 9 bases that match TRBD2. The CDR3 contains 16 residues. CDR1 and CDR2 from the germline V gene are SGDLS and YYNGEE. V lost 4 bases, J lost 5 bases, and 10 bases stayed unmatched. Here the CDR3 reads CASSLSLAGTDNEQFF. The DNA for the CDR3 is TGTGCCAGCAGCCTATCCCTAGCGGGGACTGACAATGAGCAGTTCTTC.

This chain joins TRBV7-8 and TRBJ1-5; TRBD1 might be the D (6 bases). The V and J ends lost 5 bases and 4 bases respectively, with 9 bases between them. CDR1 and CDR2 (germline): SGHVS, FQNEAQ. The CDR3 has 13 amino acids. CDR3 nucleotide sequence: TGTGCCAGCAGCCACGACAGGAATCAGCCCCAGCATTTT. Amino acid sequence: CASSHDRNQPQHF.

This clone occurred a few times. This chain uses TRBV19 with TRBJ1-5; 7 positions match TRBD1. J was trimmed by 3 bases and V by 4 bases; bases with no gene match: 9. CDR3 length: 16 residues. Germline V gene lookup returns CDR1 LNHDA and CDR2 SQIVND (reference sequence). The CDR3 is CASSTPSGTVNQPQHF. The DNA for the CDR3 is TGTGCCAGTAGTACCCCTTCCGGGACAGTCAATCAGCCCCAGCATTTT.

Worth noting for this clone: Its ends do not fully match the called genes, so a read error is possible. The chain has TRBV7-7 and TRBJ2-5; the D is unclear. Germline V gene lookup returns CDR1 SSHAT and CDR2 FNYEAQ (reference sequence). The length of the CDR3 is 13 residues. Here the CDR3 reads CASSPTLWETQYF. DNA of the CDR3: TGTGCTAGCAGCCCAACCCTATGGGAGACCCAGTACTTC.